The clone carrying this T cell receptor beta chain was seen only once. Its antigen is not known. The CDR3 contains 14 residues. V was shortened by 2 bases and J by 3 bases, with 11 bases between the two germline ends. Germline V gene lookup returns CDR1 SNHLY and CDR2 FYNNEI. This specimen belongs to a study of shared clonotypes between healthy human individuals. Generated by immunoSEQ multiplex PCR, the TCRdb table keeps only in-frame clones and is missing some. The sample contains 1.6 million or so clones, 95% to 97% of which appear only once. Notes on the study in general: Rarefaction curves obtained for sorted subsets showed sequencing incomplete despite large depth. Relative to clonotypes present in all four donors, those not shared had lower generation probabilities. It was expected that sequencing depth would affect clonotype sharing among donors.

The sequence was collected from a man aged 30 to 45 in good health. Input material: naive CD4+ T cells sorted from blood. Subset in this sample: CD45RA+ positively selected. The V call is TRBV2, the J call TRBJ2-7; D possibly corresponds to TRBD2 (6 bases). The CDR3 nucleotides read TGTGCCAGCAGTGAACACGGAGGGAGCTACGAGCAGTACTTC. Amino acid sequence: CASSEHGGSYEQYF.